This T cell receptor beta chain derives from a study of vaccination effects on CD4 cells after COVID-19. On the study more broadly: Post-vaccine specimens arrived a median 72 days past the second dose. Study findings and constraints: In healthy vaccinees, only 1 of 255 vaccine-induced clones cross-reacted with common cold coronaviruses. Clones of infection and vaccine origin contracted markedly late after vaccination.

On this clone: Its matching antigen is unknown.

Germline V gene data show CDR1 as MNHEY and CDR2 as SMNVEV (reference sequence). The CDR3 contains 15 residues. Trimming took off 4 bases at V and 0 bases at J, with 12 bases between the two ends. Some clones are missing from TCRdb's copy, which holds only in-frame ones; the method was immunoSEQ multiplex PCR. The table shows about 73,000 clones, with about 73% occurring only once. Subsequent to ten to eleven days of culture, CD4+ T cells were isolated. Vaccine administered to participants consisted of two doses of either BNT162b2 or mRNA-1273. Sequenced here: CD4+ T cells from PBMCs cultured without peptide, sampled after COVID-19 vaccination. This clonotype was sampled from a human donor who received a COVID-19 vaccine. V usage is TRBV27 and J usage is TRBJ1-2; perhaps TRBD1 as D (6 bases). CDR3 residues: CASSSPGEANYGYTF. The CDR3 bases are TGTGCCAGCAGTTCTCCAGGGGAGGCTAACTATGGCTACACCTTC.